This T cell receptor (beta chain) was captured in a study of beta chain features in type 1 diabetes. Study overall: Across all samples, roughly 98,000,000 sorted cells were examined.

Points on this clone: Its antigen remains unidentified.

One heparinised blood draw averaging about 120 mL was given by each donor. Expressed TCRB transcripts were sequenced because the entire RNA isolate underwent reverse transcription. The data were produced by immunoSEQ multiplex PCR, yet TCRdb's version contains in-frame clones alone and is incomplete. The sample contains a few hundred thousand clones, around 15% of which appear only once. Whole-study findings and limits: Fewer insertions but more deletions were seen at VDJ junctions in type 1 diabetes patients. There was a moderate but significant shortening of TCRB CDR3s in all four CD4+ subsets of Type 1 diabetes patients.

The germline V gene encodes CDR1 SGHNT and CDR2 YENEEA. This CDR3 has 15 amino acids. V dropped 2 bases and J dropped 6; count of bases not matched to a gene: 7. The chain joins TRBV11-3 to TRBJ1-2; 9 bases fit TRBD1. Sequenced sample: central memory CD4+ T cells from blood. The sequence was collected from a young man in good health. CDR3 in amino acids: CASSLNNRGQHGYTF. CDR3 DNA: TGTGCCAGCAGCTTAAATAACAGGGGGCAACATGGCTACACCTTC.